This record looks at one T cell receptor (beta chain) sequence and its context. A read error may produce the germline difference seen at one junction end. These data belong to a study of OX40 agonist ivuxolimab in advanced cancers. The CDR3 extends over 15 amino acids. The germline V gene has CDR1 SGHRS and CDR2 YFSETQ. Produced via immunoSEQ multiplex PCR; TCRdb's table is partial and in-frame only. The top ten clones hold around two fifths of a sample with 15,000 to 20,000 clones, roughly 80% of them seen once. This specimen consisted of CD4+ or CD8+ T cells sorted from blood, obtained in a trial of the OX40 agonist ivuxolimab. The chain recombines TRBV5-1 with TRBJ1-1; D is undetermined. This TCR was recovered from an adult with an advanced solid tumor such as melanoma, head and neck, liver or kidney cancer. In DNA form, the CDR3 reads TGTGCCAGCAGCTTGGGAGGTGAGGGGAACACTGAAGCTTTCTTT. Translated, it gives CASSLGGEGNTEAFF.